These 3 T cell receptor beta chains share one sample of origin, sequenced in a study of identifying expanded T cells in peripheral blood. Libraries were prepared by immunoSEQ multiplex PCR; TCRdb keeps only in-frame clonotypes and omits some of them. The repertoire holds about 110,000 clones, with about 89% as singletons. The source material was blood. All receptors derive from a person aged 18 to 75 in good health.

The chain uses TRBV28 and TRBJ1-1; D perhaps matches TRBD1 (6 bases). The V end lost 2 bases, the J end lost 6 bases, and 19 bases lay between the germline ends. Germline V CDR1 and CDR2: MDHEN, SYDVKM. The CDR3 is made up of 16 amino acids. The chain's CDR3 is CASSLGWGEGEAEAFF. Written as DNA, the CDR3 is TGTGCCAGCAGTTTAGGGTGGGGCGAGGGGGAGGCTGAAGCTTTCTTT.

The rearrangement joins TRBV7-2 to TRBJ2-1; maybe TRBD2 (5 bases). There are 15 residues in the CDR3. The V end lost 5 bases, the J end lost 4 bases, and 15 bases lay between the germline ends. From germline, CDR1 is SGHTA and CDR2 FQGNSA. CDR3 nucleotide sequence: TGTGCCAGCAGCCGCGCCCCGGGGATTTACAATGAGCAGTTCTTC. Protein product: CASSRAPGIYNEQFF.

The chain has TRBV30 and TRBJ1-1; TRBD1 might be the D (5 bases). The V gene lost 3 bases and the J gene lost 0 bases, with 5 bases spanning the gap. The CDR3 is 12 residues long. Germline V lookup: CDR1 GTSNPN, CDR2 SVGIG (reference sequence). This chain's CDR3 is CAWRGVNTEAFF. The DNA of the CDR3 is TGTGCCTGGAGAGGGGTGAACACTGAAGCTTTCTTT.